Listed below are T cell receptor beta chains from one sample, sequenced in a study of cytomegalovirus exposure and HLA in healthy donors. Assay used: immunoSEQ multiplex PCR; TCRdb lists only in-frame clones, some missing. The sample holds about 140,000 clones; approximately 80% are singletons and the top ten take just over 5%. The sample was PBMCs. All receptors derive from a male donor in good health and CMV-seronegative. The CDR3 runs from the conserved cysteine through the conserved F or W. D genes are given only for firm matches. Some rows mark clone size as missing; the rest say once, few, many or name a class of expanded clone.

CDR3nt: TGTGCCAGCAGCTTAGCGCCTCCTAGCGGGGATGAGCAGTTCTTC
CDR3aa: CASSLAPPSGDEQFF
d_gene: TRBD2
abundance: once
v_gene: TRBV11-1
j_gene: TRBJ2-1

CDR3nt: TGTGCCAGCAGTTTTGCGGGACCCTACTATGGCTACACCTTC
CDR3aa: CASSFAGPYYGYTF
d_gene: .
abundance: once
v_gene: TRBV28
j_gene: TRBJ1-2

CDR3nt: TGTGCCAGCAGCTGGCGGGTCACCGGGGAGCTGTTTTTT
CDR3aa: CASSWRVTGELFF
d_gene: .
abundance: .
v_gene: TRBV11-2
j_gene: TRBJ2-2

CDR3nt: TGTGCCAGCAGTTGGACTAGCGGGGGCCCCTACGAGCAGTACTTC
CDR3aa: CASSWTSGGPYEQYF
d_gene: TRBD2
abundance: .
v_gene: TRBV27
j_gene: TRBJ2-7

CDR3nt: TGTGCCAGCAGCTTGTTCCGTACTAACTATGGCTACACCTTC
CDR3aa: CASSLFRTNYGYTF
d_gene: .
abundance: .
v_gene: TRBV5-4
j_gene: TRBJ1-2

CDR3nt: TGTGCCAGCAGACTCTCCCGGGCAGATACGCAGTATTTT
CDR3aa: CASRLSRADTQYF
d_gene: .
abundance: .
v_gene: TRBV6-6
j_gene: TRBJ2-3

CDR3nt: TGCGCCAGCAGCCATAACGTCCCGGGAAACACTGAAGCTTTCTTT
CDR3aa: CASSHNVPGNTEAFF
d_gene: .
abundance: .
v_gene: TRBV4-3
j_gene: TRBJ1-1

CDR3nt: TGTGCCAGCAGTGCGTGGGGACTTGGTGAAAAACTGTTTTTT
CDR3aa: CASSAWGLGEKLFF
d_gene: .
abundance: many
v_gene: TRBV25-1
j_gene: TRBJ1-4

CDR3nt: TGTGCCAGCCAGCGGGACAGGGGGATATACGAGCAGTACTTC
CDR3aa: CASQRDRGIYEQYF
d_gene: TRBD1
abundance: .
v_gene: TRBV6-6
j_gene: TRBJ2-7

CDR3nt: TGTGCCAGCTCACCCGGGTGGAAAGAAAAACTGTTTTTT
CDR3aa: CASSPGWKEKLFF
d_gene: .
abundance: .
v_gene: TRBV18
j_gene: TRBJ1-4

CDR3nt: TGTGCCAGCAGCTTCGGCGCGGGGGACTACGAGCAGTACTTC
CDR3aa: CASSFGAGDYEQYF
d_gene: TRBD2
abundance: .
v_gene: TRBV11-2
j_gene: TRBJ2-7

CDR3nt: TGTGCCAGCAGAAGGGACAGCAGCAATCAGCCCCAGCATTTT
CDR3aa: CASRRDSSNQPQHF
d_gene: TRBD1
abundance: few
v_gene: TRBV6-5
j_gene: TRBJ1-5

CDR3nt: TGTGCCAGCAGTGGAAACAGGGCGCAAGAGACCCAGTACTTC
CDR3aa: CASSGNRAQETQYF
d_gene: .
abundance: .
v_gene: TRBV6-5
j_gene: TRBJ2-5

CDR3nt: TGCGCCAGCAGCCAGGGGGGACAGGCAAATGCCTACGAGCAGTACTTC
CDR3aa: CASSQGGQANAYEQYF
d_gene: TRBD1
abundance: .
v_gene: TRBV4-1
j_gene: TRBJ2-7

CDR3nt: TGTGCCTGGAGAGAACCAGGGATTTGGGAGACCCAGTACTTC
CDR3aa: CAWREPGIWETQYF
d_gene: .
abundance: .
v_gene: TRBV30
j_gene: TRBJ2-5

CDR3nt: TGCGCCAGCAGCCAAGAGGGTTCAGGGCGGAATTCACCCCTCCACTTT
CDR3aa: CASSQEGSGRNSPLHF
d_gene: .
abundance: .
v_gene: TRBV4-3
j_gene: TRBJ1-6

CDR3nt: TGTGCCAGCAGCCGCATAGGTGGGAGTTCAGGCTATGGCTACACCTTC
CDR3aa: CASSRIGGSSGYGYTF
d_gene: .
abundance: .
v_gene: TRBV11-2
j_gene: TRBJ1-2

CDR3nt: TGTGCCAGCAGCTTTATGGAGGGGGCCAACTATGGCTACACCTTC
CDR3aa: CASSFMEGANYGYTF
d_gene: TRBD1
abundance: .
v_gene: TRBV7-8
j_gene: TRBJ1-2